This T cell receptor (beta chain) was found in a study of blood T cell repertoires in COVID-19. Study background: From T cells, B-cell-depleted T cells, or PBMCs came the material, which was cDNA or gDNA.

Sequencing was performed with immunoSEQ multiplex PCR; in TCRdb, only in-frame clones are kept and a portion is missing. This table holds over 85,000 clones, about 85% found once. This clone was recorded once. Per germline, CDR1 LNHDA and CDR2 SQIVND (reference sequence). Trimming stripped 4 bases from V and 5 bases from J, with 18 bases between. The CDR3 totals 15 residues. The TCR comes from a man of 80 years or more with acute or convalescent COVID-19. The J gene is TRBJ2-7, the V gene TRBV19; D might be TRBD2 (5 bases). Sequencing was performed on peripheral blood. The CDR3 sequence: CASSTPGNLGNEQYF. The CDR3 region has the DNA TGTGCCAGTAGTACTCCCGGGAACCTGGGCAACGAGCAGTACTTC.